This TCR beta chain was observed in a study of OX40 agonist ivuxolimab in advanced cancers. Study details: Patients were infused with ivuxolimab every 2 weeks at 0.01 to 10 mg/kg. Of the participants, 40% had some prior anti-PD-1, anti-PD-L1 or anti-CTLA-4 therapy, which was allowed.

The repertoire was sequenced with immunoSEQ multiplex PCR; TCRdb's copy has only in-frame clones and lacks some. The table records approximately 70,000 clones, 85% to 90% of them present only once. The timepoints at which blood was sampled were baseline, cycle 4 day 1, and cycle 7 day 1. CDR3 length: 11 residues. Germline values: CDR1 MNHNY, CDR2 SVGAGI (reference sequence). V dropped 3 bases and J dropped 10 bases, with 4 bases sitting between them. Findings and limits, study-wide: The antigen specificity of the peripheral T cells (those that were expanded) was not determined.

As concerns this clone: Its antigen is not identified.

The sequence was obtained from an adult with an advanced solid tumor such as melanoma, head and neck, liver or kidney cancer. The V call is TRBV6-6, the J call TRBJ1-6; D is uncertain. Sequenced here: CD4+ or CD8+ T cells sorted from blood, sampled in a trial of the OX40 agonist ivuxolimab. The CDR3 spells CASSYSSPLHF. Written as DNA, the CDR3 is TGTGCCAGCAGTTATAGCTCACCCCTCCACTTT.